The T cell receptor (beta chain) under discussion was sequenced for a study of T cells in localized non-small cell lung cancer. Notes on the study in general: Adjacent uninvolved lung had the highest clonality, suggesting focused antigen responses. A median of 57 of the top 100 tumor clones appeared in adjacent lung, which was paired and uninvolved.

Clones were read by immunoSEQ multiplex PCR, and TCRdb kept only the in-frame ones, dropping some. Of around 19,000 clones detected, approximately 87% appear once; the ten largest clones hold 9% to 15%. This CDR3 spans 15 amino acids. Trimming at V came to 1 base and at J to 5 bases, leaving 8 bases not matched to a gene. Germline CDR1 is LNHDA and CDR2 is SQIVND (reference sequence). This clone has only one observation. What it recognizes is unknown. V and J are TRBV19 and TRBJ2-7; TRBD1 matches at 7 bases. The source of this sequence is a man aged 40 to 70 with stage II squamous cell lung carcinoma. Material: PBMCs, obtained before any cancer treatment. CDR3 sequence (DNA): TGTGCCAGTAGTATAGCCCAGGACAGGAGCCACGAGCAGTACTTC. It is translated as CASSIAQDRSHEQYF.